One TCR beta chain is described in this entry. Its antigen remains unknown. The record originates from a study of PD-L1 blockade in urothelial cancer. Whole-study context: Patients arrived having already received 0 to 3 prior chemotherapy regimens. Treatment start was followed by blood analysis at 3 weeks (second dose) and again at 6 weeks.

Findings and caveats of the study: Sub-median blood TCR clonality before treatment predicted longer survival.

Time point reported: peripheral blood 6 weeks after treatment start. J gave up 4 bases and V 1 base, and 8 bases lay outside the gene matches. The CDR3 consists of 17 residues. Germline V gene lookup returns CDR1 SGHRS and CDR2 YFSETQ. Spiking of synthetic TCR analog templates was performed in each PCR. Method: immunoSEQ multiplex PCR; TCRdb's copy keeps in-frame clones and lacks some. Of about 25,000 clones in the sample, more than 65% were seen once. The V and J genes are TRBV5-1 and TRBJ1-4; 9 positions match TRBD1. This clonotype originated in a man between 65 and 85 years old with urothelial cancer. Sequenced material: PBMCs, taken around atezolizumab (anti-PD-L1) treatment. Written as DNA, the CDR3 is TGCGCCAGCAGCTTGTCTTTTCTGGGACAGGGTAATGAAAAACTGTTTTTT. Residues: CASSLSFLGQGNEKLFF.